This is a list of T cell receptor beta chains from one sample in a study of cytomegalovirus exposure and HLA in healthy donors. The protocol was immunoSEQ multiplex PCR, while the TCRdb copy is restricted to in-frame clones and leaves out a portion. The table has 80,000 to 130,000 clones, around 74% seen once. The sequenced sample consisted of PBMCs. These receptors all stem from a male donor in good health and CMV-seropositive. The CDR3 runs from the conserved cysteine through the conserved F or W.

v_gene,j_gene,CDR3aa
TRBV15,TRBJ2-1,CATSRDASGGYNEQFF
TRBV7-9,TRBJ1-5,CASSLGGTGVQPQHF
TRBV30,TRBJ1-5,CAWSRDRAPGGNQPQHF
TRBV9,TRBJ2-7,CASSVEQTTYEQYF
TRBV19,TRBJ1-3,CASSSSPPWGAGNTIYF
TRBV2,TRBJ1-1,CASSPLAYTEAFF
TRBV7-9,TRBJ2-1,CASSLPGGAGNEQFF
TRBV7-6,TRBJ2-7,CASSQLGTKAGEQYF
TRBV4-1,TRBJ1-6,CASSNRAGANYNSPLHF
TRBV30,TRBJ1-4,CAWSVKGGFEKLFF
TRBV29-1,TRBJ2-3,CSVSRAGSTDTQYF
TRBV7-8,TRBJ1-2,CASSSTGRNYGYTF
TRBV7-2,TRBJ2-7,CASSFGLQGGRYEQYF
TRBV4-1,TRBJ2-7,CASSQDLYYEQYF
TRBV12-5,TRBJ2-5,CASGEREYLETQYF
TRBV27,TRBJ1-4,CASSFRQGDEKLFF
TRBV15,TRBJ1-4,CATSRERGGLGDATNEKLFF
TRBV7-2,TRBJ2-3,CASSPWAGGSSDTQYF
TRBV29-1,TRBJ2-7,CSVTSRGRGLYEQYF
TRBV6-5,TRBJ1-5,CASRQGSSQPQHF
TRBV10-3,TRBJ1-2,CAISESGTGDNYGYTF
TRBV23-1,TRBJ1-6,CASTLDGVPSSYNSPLHF
TRBV11-2,TRBJ1-4,CASSLGTGPRKLFF
TRBV9,TRBJ2-7,CASSVDGGLYEQYF
TRBV10-3,TRBJ1-1,CAISGQGGTEAFF
TRBV27,TRBJ2-7,CASRPESTGAYEQYF
TRBV18,TRBJ2-3,CASSPTSGATDTQYF
TRBV7-2,TRBJ2-5,CASRSTGGAWETQYF
TRBV7-2,TRBJ2-7,CASSLDNGGEQYF
TRBV6-5,TRBJ2-3,CASSFGQASTDTQYF
TRBV4-1,TRBJ2-3,CASSPREVSTDTQYF
TRBV2,TRBJ2-5,CASSQTSGMFQETQYF
TRBV4-2,TRBJ2-2,CASSHLWRGTGELFF
TRBV12-5,TRBJ2-2,CASGLLADTGELFF
TRBV4-2,TRBJ1-4,CASSPRRGEKLFF
TRBV7-9,TRBJ1-2,CASSLGLQGAYGYTF
TRBV5-1,TRBJ1-1,CASSFPSGGGEGKTEAFF
TRBV7-8,TRBJ2-5,CASRPRWTSVKETQYF
TRBV4-3,TRBJ2-3,CASSQDGTRSTDTQYF
TRBV7-6,TRBJ2-2,CASSFYDGDTGELFF
TRBV5-1,TRBJ1-2,CASSSHRARGYTF
TRBV19,TRBJ1-3,CASSISGIVSGNTIYF
TRBV6-5,TRBJ2-7,CASSYNQGAPALF
TRBV2,TRBJ1-4,CASLSGQTNEKLFF
TRBV7-6,TRBJ2-1,CASSRGTEYNEQFF
TRBV27,TRBJ2-2,CASSQDRRGELFF
TRBV4-3,TRBJ2-3,CASSQEERGGSDTQYF
TRBV5-1,TRBJ2-3,CASSGTSDGDTQYF
TRBV9,TRBJ2-3,CASSGGRGFTDTQYF
TRBV7-2,TRBJ1-6,CASSLAWGQGNSPLHF
TRBV2,TRBJ2-2,CASSGTGGTGELFF